This T cell receptor (beta chain) was captured in a study of identifying expanded T cells in peripheral blood. Generated by immunoSEQ multiplex PCR, the TCRdb table keeps only in-frame clones and is missing some. This table has roughly 75,000 clones, 75% to 90% appearing once. The CDR3 extends over 14 amino acids. Per the germline V gene, CDR1 is SEHNR and CDR2 is FQNEAQ (reference sequence). The V and J ends lost 5 bases and 5 bases, in that order; junction bases with no gene match: 6. J is TRBJ1-1 and V is TRBV7-9, with TRBD1 identical over 9 bases. Sequenced input: blood. This clonotype originated in a person aged 18 to 75 in good health. The CDR3 nucleotides read TGTGCCAGCAGCCGCGGGACAGGGAGGACTGAAGCTTTCTTT. It translates to CASSRGTGRTEAFF. The full variable domain, with the rest looked up from reference TRBV7-9 and TRBJ1-1, is DTGVSQNPRHKITKRGQNVTFRCDPISEHNRLYWYRQTLGQGPEFLTYFQNEAQLEKSRLLSDRFSAERPKGSFSTLEIQRTEQGDSAMYLCASSRGTGRTEAFFGQGTRLTVV.